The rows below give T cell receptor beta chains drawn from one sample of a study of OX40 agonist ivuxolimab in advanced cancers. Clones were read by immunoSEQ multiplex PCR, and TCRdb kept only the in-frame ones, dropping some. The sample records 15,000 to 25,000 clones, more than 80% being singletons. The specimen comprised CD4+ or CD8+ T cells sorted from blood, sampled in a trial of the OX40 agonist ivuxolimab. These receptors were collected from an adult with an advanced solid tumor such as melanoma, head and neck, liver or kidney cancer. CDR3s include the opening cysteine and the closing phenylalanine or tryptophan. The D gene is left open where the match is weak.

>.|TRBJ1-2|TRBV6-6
CASSLQSGSGGYTF
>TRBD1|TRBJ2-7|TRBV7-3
CASSLHPDRVEDYEQYF
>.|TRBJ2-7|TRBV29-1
CSVGTGLDEQYF
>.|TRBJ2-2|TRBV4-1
CASSQDLGHNTGELFF
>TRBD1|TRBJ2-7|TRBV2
CASSDGDREYGQYF
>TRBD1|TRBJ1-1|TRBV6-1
CASSAPGTGGDTEAFF
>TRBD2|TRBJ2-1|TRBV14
CASSQRGTSHHEQFF
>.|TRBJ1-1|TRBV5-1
CASSLAPGGGSMNTEAFF
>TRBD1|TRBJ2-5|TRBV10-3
CAISANDWTGLDSLGETQYF
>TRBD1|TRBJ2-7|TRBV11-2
CASSTGTGAYEQYF
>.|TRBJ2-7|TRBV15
CATSPRGEVEQYF
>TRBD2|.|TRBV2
CASSMTSGGSYEQYF
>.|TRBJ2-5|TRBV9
CASSLSPGEEGQETQYF
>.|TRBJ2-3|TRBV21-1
CASSKSRRGDLTDTQYF
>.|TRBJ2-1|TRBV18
CASSPEWGGDEQFF
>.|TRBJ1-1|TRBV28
CASSLRSTRSEAFF
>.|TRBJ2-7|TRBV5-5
CASSLASPYEQYF
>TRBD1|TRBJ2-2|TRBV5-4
CATGTANTGELFF
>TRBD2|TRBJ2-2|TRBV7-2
CASSVTSGGDYTGELFF
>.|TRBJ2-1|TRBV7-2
CASNQSPLAWSVNEQFF
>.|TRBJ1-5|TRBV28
CATNSNQPQHF
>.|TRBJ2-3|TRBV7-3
CASSLSGFTDTQYF
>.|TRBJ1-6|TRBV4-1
CASSLTSSYNSPLHF
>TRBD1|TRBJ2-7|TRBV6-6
CASSQGQGPPYEQYF
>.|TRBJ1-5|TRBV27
CASSFIMGNQPQHF
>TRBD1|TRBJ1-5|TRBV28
CASSLRGVNQPQHF
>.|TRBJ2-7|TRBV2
CASSEGGGASYEQYF